Below, 22 T cell receptor beta chains from the same sample are listed, as sequenced in a study of blood T cell repertoires in COVID-19. The table came from immunoSEQ multiplex PCR; TCRdb's copy has only in-frame clones and leaves some out. This table has more than 150,000 clones, around 73% appearing once. Input material: PBMCs or T cells enriched from blood (not recorded which). The receptors were sampled from a woman between 50 and 59 years old who had recovered from COVID-19.

This rearrangement joins TRBV15 to TRBJ2-7; possibly TRBD2 for D (7 bases). V lost 5 bases and J 4 bases, leaving 24 bases between the germline ends. The germline CDR1 and CDR2 sequences are LNHNV and YYDKDF (reference sequence). The CDR3 runs 17 residues. The DNA of the CDR3 is TGTGCCACCAGCGGAAGTAGGGGGGGATCAAGGGCTTACGAGCAGTACTTC. Translating it yields CATSGSRGGSRAYEQYF.

This clone showed up just once. CDR3 region: CASSLRGQGANEQFF. The CDR3 DNA reads as TGTGCCAGCAGCTTAAGGGGACAGGGAGCCAATGAGCAGTTCTTC. The chain recombines TRBV7-3 with TRBJ2-1; TRBD1 aligns across 9 bases. The germline V gene encodes CDR1 SGHTA and CDR2 FQGTGA. This CDR3 is 15 amino acids long. J lost 6 bases, V lost 1 base, and 4 bases had no gene match.

The chain employs TRBV7-3 and TRBJ2-3, with unresolved D. Trimming took off 3 bases at V and 4 bases at J, with 11 bases between the two ends. The CDR3 totals 14 residues. Germline-derived CDR1 and CDR2 are SGHTA and FQGTGA. The CDR3: CASSFNRKPDTQYF. The CDR3 DNA reads TGTGCCAGCAGCTTCAACAGAAAACCAGATACGCAGTATTTT.

The chain carries TRBV10-2 and TRBJ2-3, with TRBD2 identical over 8 bases. The CDR3 has 13 amino acids. Germline assignment: CDR1 WSHSY and CDR2 SAAADI. V shed 6 bases and J 12 bases; nucleotides not matched to a gene: 11. CDR3 loop: CASSAWELAGQYF. DNA for the CDR3: TGCGCCAGCAGCGCCTGGGAGCTAGCGGGTCAGTATTTT.

This chain links TRBV6-5 with TRBJ2-5; TRBD1 matches at 11 bases. V was clipped by 6 bases and J by 4 bases; unmatched bases: 4. The CDR3 sequence is 14 residues long. Germline V lookup: CDR1 MNHEY, CDR2 SVGAGI. This CDR3 is CASRVGQGGETQYF. For the CDR3, the DNA is TGTGCCAGCAGGGTGGGACAGGGGGGAGAGACCCAGTACTTC.

The chain employs TRBV11-2 and TRBJ2-7, with a possible D match to TRBD1 (6 bases). CDR3 size: 18 residues. The V and J ends lost 2 bases and 2 bases respectively, with 22 bases between them. CDR1 and CDR2 from the germline V gene are SGHAT and FQNNGV. CDR3 bases: TGTGCCAGCAGCTTAAAGATGGGAGCGGCCGGACAGACCTACGAGCAGTACTTC. This encodes CASSLKMGAAGQTYEQYF. The full variable domain, its missing parts supplied by reference TRBV11-2 and TRBJ2-7, is EAGVAQSPRYKIIEKRQSVAFWCNPISGHATLYWYQQILGQGPKLLIQFQNNGVVDDSQLPKDRFSAERLKGVDSTLKIQPAKLEDSAVYLCASSLKMGAAGQTYEQYFGPGTRLTVT.

The chain links TRBV2 to TRBJ2-1, with D tentatively TRBD1 (5 bases). Germline assignment: CDR1 SNHLY and CDR2 FYNNEI. Deletions cut 5 bases from V and 7 bases from J, with 18 bases between. This CDR3 has 15 amino acids. The CDR3 DNA reads TGTGCCAGCAGTCCGACAGCTTTCCGCCTGAATGAGCAGTTCTTC. Protein: CASSPTAFRLNEQFF.

This sequence joins TRBV6-5 and TRBJ1-5; 8 nucleotides align to TRBD1. The germline V gene has CDR1 MNHEY and CDR2 SVGAGI. Trimming took 2 bases from V and 6 from J; bases not matched to a gene: 6. The CDR3 runs to 15 residues. The CDR3 spells CASSYRPGGGQPQHF. The CDR3 region has the DNA TGTGCCAGCAGTTACAGGCCAGGGGGCGGTCAGCCCCAGCATTTT.

The sample holds a few counts of this clone. The chain has TRBV7-2 and TRBJ1-4; D is perhaps TRBD1 (6 bases). The CDR3 length is 15 residues. V was trimmed by 5 bases and J by 8 bases, leaving 18 bases between them. Germline CDR1 reads SGHTA; CDR2 reads FQGNSA. The CDR3 coding sequence is TGTGCCAGCAGCGTCAGGGGAGGGGCGGGAGAAAAACTGTTTTTT. Its protein is CASSVRGGAGEKLFF.

V is TRBV7-3 and J is TRBJ2-2; D gene ambiguous. With 0 bases removed from V and 6 bases from J, the gap between germline ends came to 5 bases. Germline V gene data show CDR1 as SGHTA and CDR2 as FQGTGA. This CDR3 is built from 13 residues. CDR3 in DNA: TGTGCCAGCAGCTTAACCGGGTCCGGGGAGCTGTTTTTT. Translation: CASSLTGSGELFF.

In this sample, this clone turned up once. V gene TRBV18 combines with J gene TRBJ1-2; D remains unclear. This CDR3 spans 14 amino acids. Trimming left V 1 base short and J 1 base short, with 7 bases between. The germline CDR1 and CDR2 sequences are KGHSH and LQKENI. The CDR3 sequence is CASSPRQVNYGYTF. The CDR3 nucleotides are TGTGCCAGCTCACCACGGCAGGTTAACTATGGCTACACCTTC.

This chain joins TRBV10-3 and TRBJ1-2; TRBD1 aligns across 8 bases. V was clipped by 3 bases and J by 0 bases; unmatched bases: 0. Per the germline V gene, CDR1 is ENHRY and CDR2 is SYGVKD. The CDR3 is 14 amino acids. The CDR3 here is CAISDRGPNYGYTF. CDR3 DNA sequence: TGTGCCATCAGTGACAGGGGGCCTAACTATGGCTACACCTTC.

This clone was observed once. This chain joins TRBV6-1 and TRBJ2-7; TRBD2 agrees at 7 bases. This CDR3 comprises 13 residues. V lost 3 bases, J lost 1 base, and 0 bases stayed unmatched. Per the germline V gene, CDR1 is MNHNS and CDR2 is SASEGT. CDR3 protein: CASSERGSYEQYF. In DNA, the CDR3 is TGTGCCAGCAGTGAGCGGGGGTCCTACGAGCAGTACTTC.

V gene TRBV21-1 combines with J gene TRBJ2-7; TRBD1, as called in the table, went unchecked against the DNA. TRBV21-1 is flagged as a pseudogene. The CDR3 sequence is 16 residues long. CDR3 in DNA: TGTGCCAGCAGCCCCCTTGGACAGGGGGCGGTCCACGAGCAGTACTTC. Its protein is CASSPLGQGAVHEQYF.

This clone turned up a few times. The chain links TRBV18 to TRBJ1-6, with 7 bases aligning to TRBD1. Germline V gene data show CDR1 as KGHSH and CDR2 as LQKENI. The CDR3 runs 14 residues. V was clipped by 5 bases and J by 9 bases; unmatched bases: 7. CDR3 protein: CASSADRVASPLHF. The CDR3 DNA is TGTGCCAGCTCAGCTGACAGGGTCGCTTCACCCCTCCACTTT. The complete variable domain, with remaining parts taken from reference TRBV18 and TRBJ1-6, reads NAGVMQNPRHLVRRRGQEARLRCSPMKGHSHVYWYRQLPEEGLKFMVYLQKENIIDESGMPKERFSAEFPKEGPSILRIQQVVRGDSAAYFCASSADRVASPLHFGNGTRLTVT.

The CDR3 loop is CSASRQGPNTGELFF. CDR3 nucleotide sequence: TGCAGCGCGAGTCGACAGGGGCCGAACACCGGGGAGCTGTTTTTT. This chain uses TRBV29-1 with TRBJ2-2; 8 bases fit TRBD1. CDR3 length: 15 residues. Per germline, CDR1 SQVTM and CDR2 ANQGSEA. The V gene end was trimmed by 7 bases and the J gene end by 0 bases; junction bases not matched to a gene: 7.

J is TRBJ2-6 and V is TRBV5-1; a weak D match, TRBD1 (6 bases). The V gene's germline CDR1 is SGHRS and CDR2 YFSETQ. The CDR3 has 17 amino acids. V was trimmed by 3 bases and J by 0 bases, leaving 13 bases between them. The CDR3 here is CASSSPGHSSGANVLTF. The CDR3 bases are TGCGCCAGCAGCTCGCCGGGACACAGCTCTGGGGCCAACGTCCTGACTTTC.

The chain recombines TRBV2 with TRBJ2-7; 11 nucleotides match TRBD2. The CDR3 consists of 17 residues. V shed 4 bases, J shed 4 bases, and the junction held 12 bases outside the gene matches. Germline V gene sequence: CDR1 SNHLY, CDR2 FYNNEI. The CDR3 bases are TGTGCCAGCAGTGCGACTAGCGGGAACCTTGGGAGGTACGAGCAGTACTTC. This sequence encodes CASSATSGNLGRYEQYF.

The V call is TRBV4-3, the J call TRBJ1-2, with no clear D. Germline assignment: CDR1 LGHNA and CDR2 YSLEER. Trimming left V 0 bases short and J 3 bases short, with 11 bases between. This CDR3 comprises 15 residues. The CDR3 DNA is TGCGCCAGCAGCCAAGACACCGGAGAGTACTATGGCTACACCTTC. Protein product: CASSQDTGEYYGYTF.

The count of this clone is one. V gene TRBV7-2 combines with J gene TRBJ2-5; TRBD2 is a possible D gene (6 bases). V was cut by 5 bases and J by 5 bases, with 9 bases left in between. This CDR3 has 12 residues. Per germline, CDR1 SGHTA and CDR2 FQGNSA. CDR3 region: CASSRLEETQYF. CDR3 coding DNA: TGTGCCAGCAGCCGACTAGAGGAGACCCAGTACTTC.

The chain joins TRBV4-2 to TRBJ2-2; 9 bases match TRBD2. The junction had 4 bases not matched to a gene; V was cut back by 3 bases and J by 5 bases. The germline CDR1 and CDR2 sequences are LGHNA and YNFKEQ. The CDR3 sequence is 15 residues long. The CDR3 is CASSHSGSGTGELFF. CDR3 bases: TGTGCCAGCAGCCATAGCGGGAGTGGGACCGGGGAGCTGTTTTTT.

This sequence joins TRBV27 and TRBJ2-7; the match to TRBD2 covers 10 bases. This CDR3 spans 19 amino acids. The germline V gene encodes CDR1 MNHEY and CDR2 SMNVEV (reference sequence). Losses at the gene ends were 1 base for V and 2 bases for J; bases not matched to a gene: 14. The CDR3 nucleotides read TGTGCCAGCAGTTTATATGGGGGGGCGGGACTAGCGATCCCCTACGAGCAGTACTTC. Its translation: CASSLYGGAGLAIPYEQYF.